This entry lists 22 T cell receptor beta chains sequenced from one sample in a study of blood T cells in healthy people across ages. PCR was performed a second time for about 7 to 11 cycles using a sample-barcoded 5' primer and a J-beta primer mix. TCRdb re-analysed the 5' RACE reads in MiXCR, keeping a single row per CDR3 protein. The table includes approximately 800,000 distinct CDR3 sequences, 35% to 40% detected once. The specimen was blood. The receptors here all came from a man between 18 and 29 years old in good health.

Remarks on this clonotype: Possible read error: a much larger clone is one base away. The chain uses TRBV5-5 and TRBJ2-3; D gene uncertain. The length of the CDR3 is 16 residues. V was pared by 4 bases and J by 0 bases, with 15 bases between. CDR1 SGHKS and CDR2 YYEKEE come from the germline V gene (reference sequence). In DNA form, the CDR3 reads TGTGCCAGCAGCACGGCTAAGGTTACTAGCACAGATACGCAGTATTTT. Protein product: CASSTAKVTSTDTQYF. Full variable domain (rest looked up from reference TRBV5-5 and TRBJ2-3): DAGVTQSPTHLIKTRGQQVTLRCSPISGHKSVSWYQQVLGQGPQFIFQYYEKEERGRGNFPDRFSARQFPNYSSELNVNALLLGDSALYLCASSTAKVTSTDTQYFGPGTRLTVL.

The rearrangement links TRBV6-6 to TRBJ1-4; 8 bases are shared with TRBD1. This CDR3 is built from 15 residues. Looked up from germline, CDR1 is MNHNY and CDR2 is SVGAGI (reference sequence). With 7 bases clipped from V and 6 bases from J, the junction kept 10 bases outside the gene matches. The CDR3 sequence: CASKTQTGEYEKLFF. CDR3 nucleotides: TGTGCCAGCAAAACCCAGACAGGGGAATATGAAAAACTGTTTTTT.

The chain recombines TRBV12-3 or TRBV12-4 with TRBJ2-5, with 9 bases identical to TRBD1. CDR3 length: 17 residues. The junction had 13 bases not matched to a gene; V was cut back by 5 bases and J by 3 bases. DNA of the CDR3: TGTGCCAGCAGTCCCCCGGGGACAGGGTGGTCAAAAGAGACCCAGTACTTC. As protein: CASSPPGTGWSKETQYF.

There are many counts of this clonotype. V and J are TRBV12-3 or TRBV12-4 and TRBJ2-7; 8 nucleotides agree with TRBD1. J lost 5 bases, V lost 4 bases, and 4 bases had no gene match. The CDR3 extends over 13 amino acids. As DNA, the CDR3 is TGTGCCAGCAGTTGGGACAGGTCTCACGAGCAGTACTTC. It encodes CASSWDRSHEQYF.

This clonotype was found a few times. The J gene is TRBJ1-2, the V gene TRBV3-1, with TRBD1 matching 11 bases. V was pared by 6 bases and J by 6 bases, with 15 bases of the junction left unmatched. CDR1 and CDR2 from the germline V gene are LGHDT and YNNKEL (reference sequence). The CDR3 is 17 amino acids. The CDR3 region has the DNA TGTGCCAGCAGACTAGGACAGGGGGCAAAACTCTTGCATGGCTACACCTTC. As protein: CASRLGQGAKLLHGYTF.

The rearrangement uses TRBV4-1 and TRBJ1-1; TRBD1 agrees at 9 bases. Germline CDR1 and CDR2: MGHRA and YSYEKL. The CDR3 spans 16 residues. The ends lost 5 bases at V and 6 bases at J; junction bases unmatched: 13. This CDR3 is CASSYLGQGGVSEAFF. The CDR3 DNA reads TGCGCCAGCAGCTACTTGGGACAGGGCGGTGTATCTGAAGCTTTCTTT.

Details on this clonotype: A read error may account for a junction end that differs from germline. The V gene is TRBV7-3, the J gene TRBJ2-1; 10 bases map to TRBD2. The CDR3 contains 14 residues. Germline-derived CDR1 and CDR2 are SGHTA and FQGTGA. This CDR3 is CTSSSGGASWEQFF. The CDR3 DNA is TGTACCAGCAGCAGCGGGGGGGCTAGTTGGGAGCAGTTCTTC.

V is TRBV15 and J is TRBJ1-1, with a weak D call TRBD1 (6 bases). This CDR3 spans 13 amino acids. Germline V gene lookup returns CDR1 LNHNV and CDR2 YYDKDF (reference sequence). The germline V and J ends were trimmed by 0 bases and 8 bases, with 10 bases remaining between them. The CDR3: CATSRDQGREAFF. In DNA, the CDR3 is TGTGCCACCAGCAGAGATCAGGGGCGGGAAGCTTTCTTT.

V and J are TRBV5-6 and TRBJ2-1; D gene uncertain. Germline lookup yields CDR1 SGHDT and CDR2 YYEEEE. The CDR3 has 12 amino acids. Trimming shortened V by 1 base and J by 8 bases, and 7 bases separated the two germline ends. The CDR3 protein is CASSLFEDEQFF. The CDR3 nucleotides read TGTGCCAGCAGCTTGTTTGAAGATGAGCAGTTCTTC.

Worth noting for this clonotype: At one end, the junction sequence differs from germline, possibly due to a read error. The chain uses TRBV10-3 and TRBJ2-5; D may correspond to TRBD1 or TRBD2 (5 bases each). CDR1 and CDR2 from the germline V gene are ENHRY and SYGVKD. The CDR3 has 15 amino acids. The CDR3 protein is CAISGTAEGKNIQDF. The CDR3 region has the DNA TGTGCCATCAGCGGGACGGCAGAGGGCAAAAACATTCAGGACTTC.

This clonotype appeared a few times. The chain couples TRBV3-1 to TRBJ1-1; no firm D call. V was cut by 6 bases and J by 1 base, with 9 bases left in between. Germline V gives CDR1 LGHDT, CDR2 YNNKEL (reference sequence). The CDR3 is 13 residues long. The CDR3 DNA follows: TGTGCCAGCAGGTCCGAATGGAACACTGAAGCTTTCTTT. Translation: CASRSEWNTEAFF. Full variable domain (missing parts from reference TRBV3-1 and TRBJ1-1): DTAVSQTPKYLVTQMGNDKSIKCEQNLGHDTMYWYKQDSKKFLKIMFSYNNKELIINETVPNRFSPKSPDKAHLNLHINSLELGDSAVYFCASRSEWNTEAFFGQGTRLTVV.

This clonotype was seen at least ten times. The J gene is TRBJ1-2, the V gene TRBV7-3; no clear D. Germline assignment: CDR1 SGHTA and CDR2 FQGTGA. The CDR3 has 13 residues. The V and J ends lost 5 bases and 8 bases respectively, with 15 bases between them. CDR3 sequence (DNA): TGTGCCAGCAGCCCGGACGGTGTAGGAGGCTACACCTTC. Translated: CASSPDGVGGYTF.

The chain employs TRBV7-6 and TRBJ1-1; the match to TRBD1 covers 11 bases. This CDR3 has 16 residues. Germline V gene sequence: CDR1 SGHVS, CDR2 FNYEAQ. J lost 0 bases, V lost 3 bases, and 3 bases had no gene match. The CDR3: CASSFGTGGMNTEAFF. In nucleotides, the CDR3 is TGTGCCAGCAGCTTCGGGACAGGGGGTATGAACACTGAAGCTTTCTTT.

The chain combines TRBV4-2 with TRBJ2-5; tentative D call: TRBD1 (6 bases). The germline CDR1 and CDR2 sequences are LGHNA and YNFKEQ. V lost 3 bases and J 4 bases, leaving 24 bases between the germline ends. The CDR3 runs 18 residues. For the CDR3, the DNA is TGTGCCAGCAGCCATGGGGGCGGGCAGGGCCCGAGGAGAGAGACCCAGTACTTC. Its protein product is CASSHGGGQGPRRETQYF.

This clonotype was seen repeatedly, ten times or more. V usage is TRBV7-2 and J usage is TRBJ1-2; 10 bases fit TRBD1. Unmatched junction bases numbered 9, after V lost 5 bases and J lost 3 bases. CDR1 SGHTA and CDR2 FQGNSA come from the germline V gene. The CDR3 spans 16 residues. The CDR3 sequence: CASSPPDRGGYYGYTF. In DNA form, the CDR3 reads TGTGCCAGCAGCCCACCGGACAGGGGGGGATACTATGGCTACACCTTC.

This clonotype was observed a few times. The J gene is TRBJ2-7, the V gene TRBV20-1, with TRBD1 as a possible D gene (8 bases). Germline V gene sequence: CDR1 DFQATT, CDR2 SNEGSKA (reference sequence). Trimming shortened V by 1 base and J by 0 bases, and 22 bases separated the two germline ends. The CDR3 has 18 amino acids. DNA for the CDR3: TGCAGTGCTAGAGTTGGGCGAAAAGCGGGACAGGCCTCCTACGAGCAGTACTTC. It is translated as CSARVGRKAGQASYEQYF.

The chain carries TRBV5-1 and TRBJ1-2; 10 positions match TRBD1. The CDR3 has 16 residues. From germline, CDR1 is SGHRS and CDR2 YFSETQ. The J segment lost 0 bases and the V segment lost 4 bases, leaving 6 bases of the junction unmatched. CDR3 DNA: TGCGCCAGCAGCCCGGAAGGGACAGGGGCTAACTATGGCTACACCTTC. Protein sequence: CASSPEGTGANYGYTF.

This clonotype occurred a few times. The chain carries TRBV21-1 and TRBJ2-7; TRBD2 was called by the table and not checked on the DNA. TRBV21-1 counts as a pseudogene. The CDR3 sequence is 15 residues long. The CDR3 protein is CASSRRERKGYEQYF. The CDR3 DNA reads TGTGCCAGCAGCAGGCGGGAAAGAAAGGGGTACGAGCAGTACTTC.

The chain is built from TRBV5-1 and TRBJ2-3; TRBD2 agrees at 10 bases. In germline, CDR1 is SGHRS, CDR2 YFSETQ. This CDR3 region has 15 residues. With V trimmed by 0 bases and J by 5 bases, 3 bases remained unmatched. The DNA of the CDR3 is TGCGCCAGCAGCTTGGAGCGGGGGGGTAAAGATACGCAGTATTTT. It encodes CASSLERGGKDTQYF.

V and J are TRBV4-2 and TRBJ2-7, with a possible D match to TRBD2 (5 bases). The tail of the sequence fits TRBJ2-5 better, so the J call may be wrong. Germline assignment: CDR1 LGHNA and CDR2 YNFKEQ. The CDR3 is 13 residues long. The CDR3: CASSQDVEGTQYF. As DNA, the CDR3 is TGTGCCAGCAGCCAAGACGTTGAGGGGACCCAGTACTTC.

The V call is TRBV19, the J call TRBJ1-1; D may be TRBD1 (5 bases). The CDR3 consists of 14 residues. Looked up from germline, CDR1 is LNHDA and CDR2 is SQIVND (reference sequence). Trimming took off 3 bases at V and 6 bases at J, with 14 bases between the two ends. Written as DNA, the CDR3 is TGTGCCAGTAGTATTCTTCAGGGACGCGCTGAAGCTTTCTTT. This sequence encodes CASSILQGRAEAFF.

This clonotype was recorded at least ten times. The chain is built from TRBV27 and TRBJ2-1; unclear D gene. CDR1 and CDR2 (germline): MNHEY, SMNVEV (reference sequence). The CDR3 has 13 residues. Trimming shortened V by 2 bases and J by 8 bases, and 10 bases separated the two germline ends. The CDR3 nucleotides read TGTGCCAGCAGTTTAGGTCGTGGGTATGAGCAGTTCTTC. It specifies CASSLGRGYEQFF.